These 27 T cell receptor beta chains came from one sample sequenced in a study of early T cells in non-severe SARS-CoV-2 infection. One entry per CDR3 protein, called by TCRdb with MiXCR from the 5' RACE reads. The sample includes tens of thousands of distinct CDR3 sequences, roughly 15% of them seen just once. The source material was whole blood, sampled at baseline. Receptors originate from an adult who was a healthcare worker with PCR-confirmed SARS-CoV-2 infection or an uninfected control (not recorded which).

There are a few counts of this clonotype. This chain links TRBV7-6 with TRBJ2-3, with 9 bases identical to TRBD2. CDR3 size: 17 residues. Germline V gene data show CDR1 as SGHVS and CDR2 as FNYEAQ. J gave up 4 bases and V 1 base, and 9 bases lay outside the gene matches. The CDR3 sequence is CASSLVKIAGASDTQYF. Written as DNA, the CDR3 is TGTGCCAGCAGCTTAGTGAAGATAGCGGGAGCGTCAGATACGCAGTATTTT. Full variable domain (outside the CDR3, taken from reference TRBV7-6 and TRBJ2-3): GAGVSQSPRYKVTKRGQDVALRCDPISGHVSLYWYRQALGQGPEFLTYFNYEAQQDKSGLPNDRFSAERPEGSISTLTIQRTEQRDSAMYRCASSLVKIAGASDTQYFGPGTRLTVL.

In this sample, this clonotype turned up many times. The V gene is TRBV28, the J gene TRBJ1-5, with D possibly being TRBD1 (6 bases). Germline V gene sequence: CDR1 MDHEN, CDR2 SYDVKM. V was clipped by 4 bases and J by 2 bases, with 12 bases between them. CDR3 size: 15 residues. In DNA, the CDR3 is TGTGCCAGCAGTTCCCCGGGACAAGGCAATCAGCCCCAGCATTTT. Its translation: CASSSPGQGNQPQHF.

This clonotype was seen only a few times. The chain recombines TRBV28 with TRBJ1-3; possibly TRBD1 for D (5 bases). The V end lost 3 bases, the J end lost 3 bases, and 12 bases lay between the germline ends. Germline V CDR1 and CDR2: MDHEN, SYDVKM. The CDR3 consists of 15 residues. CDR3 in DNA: TGTGCCAGCAGTTTCTCAGCAGGGAATGGAAACACCATATATTTT. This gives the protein CASSFSAGNGNTIYF.

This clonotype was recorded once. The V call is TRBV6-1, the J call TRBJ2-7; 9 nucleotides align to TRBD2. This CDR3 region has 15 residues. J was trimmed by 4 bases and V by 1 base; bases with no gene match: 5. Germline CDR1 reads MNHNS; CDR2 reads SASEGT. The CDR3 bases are TGTGCCAGCAGTGAAGGCGGCGGGAGGGTATACGAGCAGTACTTC. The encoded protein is CASSEGGGRVYEQYF.

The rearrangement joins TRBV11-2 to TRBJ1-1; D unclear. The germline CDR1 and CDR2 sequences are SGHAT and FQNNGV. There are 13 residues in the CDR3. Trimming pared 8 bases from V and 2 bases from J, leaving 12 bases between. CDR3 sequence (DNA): TGTGCCAGCGGACCCCAAGGTAACACTGAAGCTTTCTTT. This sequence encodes CASGPQGNTEAFF. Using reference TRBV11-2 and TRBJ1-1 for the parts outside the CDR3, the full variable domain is EAGVAQSPRYKIIEKRQSVAFWCNPISGHATLYWYQQILGQGPKLLIQFQNNGVVDDSQLPKDRFSAERLKGVDSTLKIQPAKLEDSAVYLCASGPQGNTEAFFGQGTRLTVV.

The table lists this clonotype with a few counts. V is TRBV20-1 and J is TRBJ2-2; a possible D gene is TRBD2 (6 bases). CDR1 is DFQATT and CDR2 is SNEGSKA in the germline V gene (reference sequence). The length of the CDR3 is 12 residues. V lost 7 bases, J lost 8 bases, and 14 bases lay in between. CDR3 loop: CSEHGSYGELFF. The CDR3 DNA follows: TGCAGTGAACACGGGAGCTATGGGGAGCTGTTTTTT.

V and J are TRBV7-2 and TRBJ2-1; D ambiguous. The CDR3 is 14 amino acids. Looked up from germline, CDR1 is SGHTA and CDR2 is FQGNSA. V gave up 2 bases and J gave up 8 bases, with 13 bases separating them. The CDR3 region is CASSLFGPTDEQFF. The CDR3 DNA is TGTGCCAGCAGCTTATTCGGGCCGACCGATGAGCAGTTCTTC.

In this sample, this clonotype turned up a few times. In nucleotides, the CDR3 is TGTGCCATCAGTGAGGGAGTTAACACTGAAGCTTTCTTT. This sequence encodes CAISEGVNTEAFF. The chain is built from TRBV10-3 and TRBJ1-1; D remains ambiguous. This CDR3 is built from 13 residues. Trimming took off 2 bases at V and 2 bases at J, with 6 bases between the two ends. CDR1 ENHRY and CDR2 SYGVKD come from the germline V gene.

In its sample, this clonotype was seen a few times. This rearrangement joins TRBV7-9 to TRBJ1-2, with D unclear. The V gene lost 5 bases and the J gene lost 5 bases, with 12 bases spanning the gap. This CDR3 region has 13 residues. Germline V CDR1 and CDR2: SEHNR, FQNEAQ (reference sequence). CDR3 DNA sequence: TGTGCCAGCAGCCCCACCGACGGATATGGCTACACCTTC. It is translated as CASSPTDGYGYTF.

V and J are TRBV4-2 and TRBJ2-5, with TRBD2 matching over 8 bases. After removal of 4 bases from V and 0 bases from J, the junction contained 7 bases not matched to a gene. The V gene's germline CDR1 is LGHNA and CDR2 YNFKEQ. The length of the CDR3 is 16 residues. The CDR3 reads CASSRNLAGNQETQYF. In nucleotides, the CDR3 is TGTGCCAGCAGCCGCAATCTAGCGGGCAACCAAGAGACCCAGTACTTC.

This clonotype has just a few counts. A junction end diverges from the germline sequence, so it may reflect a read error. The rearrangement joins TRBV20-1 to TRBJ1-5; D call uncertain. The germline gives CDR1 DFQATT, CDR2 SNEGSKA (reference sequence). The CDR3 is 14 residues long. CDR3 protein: CSAPPRGKDQPHHF. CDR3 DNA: TGCAGTGCTCCTCCTCGAGGGAAGGATCAGCCCCACCATTTT.

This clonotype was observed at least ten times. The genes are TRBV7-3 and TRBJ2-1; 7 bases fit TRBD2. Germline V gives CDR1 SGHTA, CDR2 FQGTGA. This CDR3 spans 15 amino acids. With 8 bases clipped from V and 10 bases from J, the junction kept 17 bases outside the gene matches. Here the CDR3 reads CASSAGSGAPKEQFF. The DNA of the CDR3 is TGTGCCAGCTCAGCTGGGAGCGGGGCTCCTAAAGAGCAGTTCTTC.

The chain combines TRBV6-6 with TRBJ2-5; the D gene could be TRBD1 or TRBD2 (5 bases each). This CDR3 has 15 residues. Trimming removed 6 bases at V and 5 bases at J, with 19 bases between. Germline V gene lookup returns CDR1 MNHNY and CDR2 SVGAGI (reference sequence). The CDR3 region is CASSGDGRSTETQYF. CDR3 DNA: TGTGCCAGCAGCGGGGACGGAAGGAGTACGGAGACCCAGTACTTC.

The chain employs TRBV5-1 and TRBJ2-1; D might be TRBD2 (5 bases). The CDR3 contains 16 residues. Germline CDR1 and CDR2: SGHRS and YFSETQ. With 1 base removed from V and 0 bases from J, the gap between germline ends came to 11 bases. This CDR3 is CASSLYTGTSYNEQFF. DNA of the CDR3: TGCGCCAGCAGCTTGTATACGGGAACCTCCTACAATGAGCAGTTCTTC.

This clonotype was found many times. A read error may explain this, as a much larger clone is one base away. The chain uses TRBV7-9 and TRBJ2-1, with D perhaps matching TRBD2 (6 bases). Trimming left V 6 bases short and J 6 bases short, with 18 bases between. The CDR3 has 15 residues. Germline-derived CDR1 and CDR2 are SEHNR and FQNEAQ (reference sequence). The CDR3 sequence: CASSRAGTGSNEQFF. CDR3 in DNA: TGTGCCAGCAGTCGAGCCGGGACTGGCAGCAATGAGCAGTTCTTC.

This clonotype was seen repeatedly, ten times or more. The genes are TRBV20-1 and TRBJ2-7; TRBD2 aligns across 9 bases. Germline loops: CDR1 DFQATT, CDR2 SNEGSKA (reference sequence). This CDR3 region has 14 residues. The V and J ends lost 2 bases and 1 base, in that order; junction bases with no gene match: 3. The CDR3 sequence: CSARIGLASYEQYF. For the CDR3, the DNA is TGCAGTGCTAGAATCGGACTAGCGTCCTACGAGCAGTACTTC.

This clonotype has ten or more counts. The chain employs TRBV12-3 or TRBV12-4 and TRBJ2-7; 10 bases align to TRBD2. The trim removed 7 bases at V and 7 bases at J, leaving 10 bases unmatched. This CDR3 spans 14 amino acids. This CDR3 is CASTSSGRAREQYF. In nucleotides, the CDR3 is TGTGCCAGCACCTCAAGCGGGAGGGCCAGGGAGCAGTACTTC.

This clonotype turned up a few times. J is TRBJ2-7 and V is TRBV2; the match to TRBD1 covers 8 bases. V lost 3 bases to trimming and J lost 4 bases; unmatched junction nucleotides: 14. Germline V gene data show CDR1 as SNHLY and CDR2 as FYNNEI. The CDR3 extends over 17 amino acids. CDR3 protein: CASSEADVAGGLYEQYF. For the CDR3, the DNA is TGTGCCAGCAGTGAGGCGGATGTGGCAGGGGGCTTATACGAGCAGTACTTC.

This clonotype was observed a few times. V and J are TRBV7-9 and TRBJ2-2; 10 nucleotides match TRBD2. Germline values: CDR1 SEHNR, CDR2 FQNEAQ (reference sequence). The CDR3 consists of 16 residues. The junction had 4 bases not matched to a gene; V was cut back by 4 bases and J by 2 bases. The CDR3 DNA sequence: TGTGCCAGCAGCTCCCGGACTAGCGGCAACACCGGGGAGCTGTTTTTT. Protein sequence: CASSSRTSGNTGELFF.

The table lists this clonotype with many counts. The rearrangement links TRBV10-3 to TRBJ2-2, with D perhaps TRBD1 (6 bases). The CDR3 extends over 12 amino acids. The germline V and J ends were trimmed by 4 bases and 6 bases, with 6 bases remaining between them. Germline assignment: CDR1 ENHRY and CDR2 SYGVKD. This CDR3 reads CAISGTAGELFF. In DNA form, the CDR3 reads TGTGCCATCAGTGGGACAGCCGGGGAGCTGTTTTTT.

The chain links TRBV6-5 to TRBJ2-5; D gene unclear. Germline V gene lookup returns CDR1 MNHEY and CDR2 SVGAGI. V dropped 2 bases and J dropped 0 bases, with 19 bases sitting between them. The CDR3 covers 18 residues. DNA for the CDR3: TGTGCCAGCAGTTACCGGGCCGATCCTGAAGCATACCAAGAGACCCAGTACTTC. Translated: CASSYRADPEAYQETQYF.

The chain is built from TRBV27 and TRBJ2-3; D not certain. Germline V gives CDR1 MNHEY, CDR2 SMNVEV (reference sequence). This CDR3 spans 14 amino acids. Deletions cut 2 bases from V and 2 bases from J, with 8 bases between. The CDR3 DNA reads TGTGCCAGCAGTTTAGGAGCCTTCACAGATACGCAGTATTTT. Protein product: CASSLGAFTDTQYF.

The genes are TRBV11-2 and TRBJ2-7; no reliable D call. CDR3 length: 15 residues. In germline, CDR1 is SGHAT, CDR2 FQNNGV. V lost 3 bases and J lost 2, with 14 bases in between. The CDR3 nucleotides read TGTGCCAGCAGCTTCGGTCTTGGCGGTCCCTACGAGCAGTACTTC. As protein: CASSFGLGGPYEQYF.

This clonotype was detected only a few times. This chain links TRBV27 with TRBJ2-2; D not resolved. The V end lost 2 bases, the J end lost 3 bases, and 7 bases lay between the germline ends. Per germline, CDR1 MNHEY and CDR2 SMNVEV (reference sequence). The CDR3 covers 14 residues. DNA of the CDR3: TGTGCCAGCAGTTTACTTCCGGACACCGGGGAGCTGTTTTTT. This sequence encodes CASSLLPDTGELFF.

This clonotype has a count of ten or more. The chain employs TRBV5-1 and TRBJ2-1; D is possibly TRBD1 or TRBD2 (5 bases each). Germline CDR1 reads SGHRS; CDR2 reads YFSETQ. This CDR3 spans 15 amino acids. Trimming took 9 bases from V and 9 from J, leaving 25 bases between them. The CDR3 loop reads CATGPGGGGRGEQFF. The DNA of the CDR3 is TGCGCCACCGGCCCTGGTGGGGGTGGTCGGGGTGAGCAGTTCTTC.

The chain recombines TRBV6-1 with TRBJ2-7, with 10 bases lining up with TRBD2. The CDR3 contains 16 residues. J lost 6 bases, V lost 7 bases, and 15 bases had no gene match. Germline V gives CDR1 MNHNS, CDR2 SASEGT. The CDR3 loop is CASTKASSGRASEQYF. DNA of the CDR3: TGTGCCAGCACCAAAGCCTCAAGCGGGAGGGCCTCCGAGCAGTACTTC.

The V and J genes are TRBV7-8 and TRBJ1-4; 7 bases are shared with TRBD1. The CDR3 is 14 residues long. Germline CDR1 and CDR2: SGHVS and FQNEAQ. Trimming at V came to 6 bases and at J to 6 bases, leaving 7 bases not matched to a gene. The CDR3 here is CASSTSGTDEKLFF. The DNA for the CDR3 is TGTGCCAGCAGTACGTCCGGGACAGATGAAAAACTGTTTTTT.